These T cell receptor beta chains were read from a single sample in a study of blood T cell repertoires in COVID-19. Using immunoSEQ multiplex PCR, the repertoire was profiled, and TCRdb retains in-frame clones only, with some absent. In the table there are about 63,000 clones, about 89% of which are singletons. The specimen sequenced was peripheral blood. These receptors came from a man aged 45-60 years with active COVID-19. CDR3s include the opening cysteine and the closing phenylalanine or tryptophan. The D gene is left open where the match is weak. Clone sizes are given selectively: once, few, many, or a class where the clone is expanded.

clone size	V gene	J gene	D gene	CDR3 DNA	CDR3 protein
-	TRBV6-2/TRBV6-3	TRBJ1-2	TRBD1	TGTGCCAGCAGTTTTTCAGGGGGCTATGGCTACACCTTC	CASSFSGGYGYTF
once	TRBV9	TRBJ1-5	-	TGTGCCAGCAGCGTAGACGGGTCCAATCAGCCCCAGCATTTT	CASSVDGSNQPQHF
few	TRBV6-4	TRBJ2-3	TRBD2	TGTGCCAGCAGTGACAGCGGGAATGCAGATACGCAGTATTTT	CASSDSGNADTQYF
-	TRBV10-3	TRBJ2-1	TRBD1	TGTGCCATCAGTCCGGCAGGGGACAGGGTCATCAATGAGCAGTTCTTC	CAISPAGDRVINEQFF
few	TRBV21-1	TRBJ2-7	-	TGTGCCAGCAGCAAAACGACAGGGAAAAGGTACGAGCAGTACTTC	CASSKTTGKRYEQYF
-	TRBV18	TRBJ1-1	-	TGTGCCAGCTCAGGGCCGAACACTGAAGCTTTCTTT	CASSGPNTEAFF
-	TRBV27	TRBJ1-2	-	TGTGCCAGCAGTCTTTCCGGGACACCATATGGCTACACCTTC	CASSLSGTPYGYTF
-	TRBV6-5	TRBJ2-1	TRBD1	TGTGCCAGCAGTTACCGCCGGGACAGGGGATTTGATGAGCAGTTCTTC	CASSYRRDRGFDEQFF
-	TRBV28	TRBJ1-2	-	TGTGCCAGCAGTTCCCCGTCAGGAGGATATGGCTACACCTTC	CASSSPSGGYGYTF
-	TRBV7-2	TRBJ2-7	-	TGTGCCAGCAGCTCTCGACTAACCTACGAGCAGTACTTC	CASSSRLTYEQYF
-	TRBV15	TRBJ2-7	TRBD1	TGTGCCACCAGCCATACCCAGACAGGGAGCCAATACGAGCAGTACTTC	CATSHTQTGSQYEQYF
once	TRBV7-7	TRBJ2-7	TRBD2	TGTGCTAGCAGCCCGGGCCGGGGGACTAGCGGGAGACCCGGCGAGCAGTACTTC	CASSPGRGTSGRPGEQYF
-	TRBV9	TRBJ2-3	TRBD2	TGTGCCAGCAGTCACGGGACTAGCGACAGTTCAGATACGCAGTATTTT	CASSHGTSDSSDTQYF
-	TRBV10-3	TRBJ2-5	-	TGTGCCATCAGTGCAACAGCATACCAAGAGACCCAGTACTTC	CAISATAYQETQYF
-	TRBV28	TRBJ2-3	TRBD2	TGTGCCAGCAGCCGAGCGGGAGATTTGAATACGCAGTATTTT	CASSRAGDLNTQYF
-	TRBV4-3	TRBJ2-7	-	TGCGCCAGCAGCCCTACCTCAGAAGCCCGGGGGCAGTACTTC	CASSPTSEARGQYF
-	TRBV21-1	TRBJ2-7	-	TGTGCCAGCAGCATCCTCTCTAGCGGGATCGAGCAGTACTTC	CASSILSSGIEQYF
-	TRBV4-3	TRBJ2-1	-	TGCGCCAGCAGCCGAGTGGGGGCGGGCGCTTCCTACAATGAGCAGTTCTTC	CASSRVGAGASYNEQFF
few	TRBV10-2	TRBJ1-4	-	TGCGCCAGCAGGGAGGGGGTGAGGGCTGAAAAACTGTTTTTT	CASREGVRAEKLFF
once	TRBV15	TRBJ2-5	-	TGTGCCACCTCCGAAGTCCGCGGCAGGGCCAGAGAAGAGACCCAGTACTTC	CATSEVRGRAREETQYF
-	TRBV29-1	TRBJ1-2	-	TGCAGCGTTGAAGATTATTTTCTAAGTGATGGTCAAAACTATGGCTACACCTTC	CSVEDYFLSDGQNYGYTF
-	TRBV5-1	TRBJ2-7	TRBD1	TGCGCCAGCAGCTTGGCAGGACAGGGGGCCGACGAGCAGTACTTC	CASSLAGQGADEQYF
-	TRBV18	TRBJ1-2	-	TGTGCCAGCTCTAACACCGGGATGCTCTATGGCTACACCTTC	CASSNTGMLYGYTF
-	TRBV19	TRBJ1-2	TRBD1	TGTGCCAGCGGACAGGCATTTTGGTATGGCTACACCTTC	CASGQAFWYGYTF
-	TRBV2	TRBJ1-1	-	TGTGCCAGCATGGTCGGGACATTTACTGAAGCTTTCTTT	CASMVGTFTEAFF
-	TRBV27	TRBJ1-3	-	TGTGCCAGCAGTTTCCGCCAGGGTGCTGGAAACACCATATATTTT	CASSFRQGAGNTIYF
once	TRBV10-3	TRBJ2-3	-	TGTGCCATCAGGGAGCGGAGAATGGATACGCAGTATTTT	CAIRERRMDTQYF
-	TRBV11-3	TRBJ1-1	-	TGTGCCAGCAGCTTAGAACCGAGGTACAGGCCGAACACTGAAGCTTTCTTT	CASSLEPRYRPNTEAFF
-	TRBV5-4	TRBJ1-2	-	TGTGCCAGCAGCCCGGCCCAACCCACCAGGGCGGGGAACTATGGCTACACCTTC	CASSPAQPTRAGNYGYTF
-	TRBV28	TRBJ2-2	-	TGTGCCAGCAGTTTATCCGGGGGGCAGAACACCGGGGAGCTGTTTTTT	CASSLSGGQNTGELFF
-	TRBV6-2/TRBV6-3	TRBJ2-1	TRBD1	TGTGCCAGCAGTTCCCCGGGACAGGGGAGTATTGAGCAGTTCTTC	CASSSPGQGSIEQFF
-	TRBV18	TRBJ2-7	TRBD1	TGTGCCAGCTCAGCGGACAGGGCCTACGAGCAGTACTTC	CASSADRAYEQYF
-	TRBV6-2/TRBV6-3	TRBJ2-3	TRBD1	TGTGCCAGCAGTTACCCGACAGGGGGCGTCACAGATACGCAGTATTTT	CASSYPTGGVTDTQYF
-	TRBV19	TRBJ2-7	-	TGTGCCAGTAGTATTTCCCCGTCTTACGAGCAGTACTTC	CASSISPSYEQYF
-	TRBV6-6	TRBJ2-1	TRBD1	TGTGCCAGCAGTACAGGGGGCGAGCAGTTCTTC	CASSTGGEQFF
-	TRBV18	TRBJ1-2	-	TGTGCCAGCTCACCAACCGGGGATCGTGGCTACACCTTC	CASSPTGDRGYTF
-	TRBV18	TRBJ2-7	-	TGTGCCAGCTCATCAACCAGGGGACGGACCTACGAGCAGTACTTC	CASSSTRGRTYEQYF
-	TRBV11-3	TRBJ2-1	TRBD2	TGTGCCAGCAGCTTAGGCGTAACAGCGGGAGGGGGTAATGAGCAGTTCTTC	CASSLGVTAGGGNEQFF
-	TRBV23-1	TRBJ1-5	-	TGCGCCAGCCCCAATAGCAATCAGCCCCAGCATTTT	CASPNSNQPQHF
-	TRBV28	TRBJ2-1	-	TGTGCCAGCAGCCCCGCGCGAGGACTTAACCATGAGCAGTTCTTC	CASSPARGLNHEQFF
-	TRBV24-1	TRBJ2-6	TRBD1	TGTGCCACCAGTGATGTCGTACAGGGGGCCGGGGCCAACGTCCTGACTTTC	CATSDVVQGAGANVLTF
-	TRBV19	TRBJ1-2	-	TGTGCCAGCCGGGTAGAGGCCACCCTATATGGCTACACCTTC	CASRVEATLYGYTF
-	TRBV20-1	TRBJ2-2	-	TGCAGTGCTATAGACACCGGGGAGCTGTTTTTT	CSAIDTGELFF
-	TRBV28	TRBJ2-1	-	TGTGCCAGCAGCTACGGCGGGATGGCTTACAATGAGCAGTTCTTC	CASSYGGMAYNEQFF